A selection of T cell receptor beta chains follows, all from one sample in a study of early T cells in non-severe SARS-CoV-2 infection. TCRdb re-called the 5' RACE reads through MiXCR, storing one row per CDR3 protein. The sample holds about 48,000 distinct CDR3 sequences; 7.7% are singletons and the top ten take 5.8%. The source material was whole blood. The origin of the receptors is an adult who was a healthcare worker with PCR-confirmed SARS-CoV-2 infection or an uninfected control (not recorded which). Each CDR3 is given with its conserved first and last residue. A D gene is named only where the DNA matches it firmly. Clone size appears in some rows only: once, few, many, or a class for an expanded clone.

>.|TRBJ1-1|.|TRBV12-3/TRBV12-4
CASSPGTEAFF
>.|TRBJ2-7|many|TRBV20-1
CSASGLAYEQYF
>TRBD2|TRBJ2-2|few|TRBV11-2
CASSLGLAGHTGELFF
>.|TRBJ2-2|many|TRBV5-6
CASSDGLLNTGELFF
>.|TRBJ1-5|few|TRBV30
CAWSPGPGQPQHF
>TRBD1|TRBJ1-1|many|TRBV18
CASSPSRTGLNTEAFF
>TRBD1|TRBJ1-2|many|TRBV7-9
CASTKQGAPGYTF
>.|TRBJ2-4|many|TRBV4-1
CASSPLEHRVRLAKNIQYF
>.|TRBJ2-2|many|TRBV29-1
CSVGLFGATGELFF
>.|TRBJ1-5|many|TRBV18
CASSPGGDQPQHF
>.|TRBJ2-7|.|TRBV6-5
CASHGGYYEQYF
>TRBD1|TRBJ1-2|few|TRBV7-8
CASSLGTGEDGYTF
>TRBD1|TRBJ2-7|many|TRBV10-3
CAISERDRGLYEQYF
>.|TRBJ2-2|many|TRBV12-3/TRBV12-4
CASSLAGVNTGELFF
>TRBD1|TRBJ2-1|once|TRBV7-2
CASSLVGTGGAEQFF
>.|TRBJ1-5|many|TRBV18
CASSPVGYSNQPQHF
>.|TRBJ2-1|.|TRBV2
CASSNRDNPYNEQFF
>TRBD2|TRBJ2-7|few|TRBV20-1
CSAWTSGGRGYEQYF
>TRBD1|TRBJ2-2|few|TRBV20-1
CSAQDRMADTGELFF
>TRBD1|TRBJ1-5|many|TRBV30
CAWSSDRGGNQPQHF
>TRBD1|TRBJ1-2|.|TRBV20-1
CSAISDRAYGYTF
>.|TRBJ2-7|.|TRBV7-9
CASSSFEDGTYEQYF
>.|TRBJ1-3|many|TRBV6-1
CASRVHSGNTIYF
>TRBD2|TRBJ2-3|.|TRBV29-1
CSVLGGGAPDTQYF
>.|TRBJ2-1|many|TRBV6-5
CASSPFKVAGSEQFF
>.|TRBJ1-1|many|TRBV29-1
CSVESWDMNTEAFF
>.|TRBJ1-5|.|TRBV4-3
CASSQDLAGYGQPQHF
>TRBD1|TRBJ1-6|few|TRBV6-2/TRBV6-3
CASSSGGRQSPLHF
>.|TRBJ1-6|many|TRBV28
CASSPSSGGITGSPLHF
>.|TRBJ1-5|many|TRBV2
CASSNGHHLNQPQHF
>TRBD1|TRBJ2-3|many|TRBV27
CASSLRQGDTQYF
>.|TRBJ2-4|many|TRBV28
CASSFPGLDGGKNIQYF
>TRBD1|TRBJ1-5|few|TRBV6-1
CASSARDRAGQPQHF
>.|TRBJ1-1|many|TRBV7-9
CASSLTFNTEAFF
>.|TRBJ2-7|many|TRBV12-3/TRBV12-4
CASSTGTSYEQYF
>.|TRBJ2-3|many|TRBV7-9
CASKTGKGVDTQYF
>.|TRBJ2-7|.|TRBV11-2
CASRTTGAGNYEQYF
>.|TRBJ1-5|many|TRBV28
CASGKKNQPQHF
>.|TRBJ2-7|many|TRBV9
CASSVGLQTTYEQYF
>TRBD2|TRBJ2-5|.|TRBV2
CARSGTSGGALETQYF
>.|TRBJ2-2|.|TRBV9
CASSVGWVTGELFF
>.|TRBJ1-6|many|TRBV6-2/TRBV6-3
CASTTGSVHNSPLHF
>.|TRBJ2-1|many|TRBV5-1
CASSLRQGYSEQFF
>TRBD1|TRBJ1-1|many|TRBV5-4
CASRYRGSDTEAFF
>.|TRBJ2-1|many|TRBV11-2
CASSSSGLDRNNEQFF
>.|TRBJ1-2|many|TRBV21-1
CASSMSQCLNYGYTF
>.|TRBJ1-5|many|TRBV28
CASNPAGWNQPQHF
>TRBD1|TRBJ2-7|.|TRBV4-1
CASSQGGGLSYEQYF